The rows below give T cell receptor beta chains drawn from one sample of a study of Ad26.COV2.S vaccination and SARS-CoV-2 variants. The data were produced by immunoSEQ multiplex PCR, yet TCRdb's version contains in-frame clones alone and is incomplete. Of some 390,000 clones listed, approximately 86% were seen once; the top ten hold under 3.5%. The sample here was peripheral blood, taken in a trial of Ad26.COV2.S vaccine versus placebo. These receptors all come from a person between 18 and 65 years old who received the Ad26.COV2.S COVID-19 vaccine or a placebo. CDR3s include the opening cysteine and the closing phenylalanine or tryptophan. A D gene is named only where the DNA matches it firmly. Expanded clones get a size class; other rows say once, few or many, or leave the size out.

clone size: .
J gene: TRBJ1-1
D gene: .
V gene: TRBV6-5
CDR3 protein: CASSSNYGNTEAFF
CDR3 DNA: TGTGCCAGCAGTTCGAATTATGGGAACACTGAAGCTTTCTTT

clone size: once
J gene: TRBJ1-4
D gene: TRBD1
V gene: TRBV3-1/TRBV3-2
CDR3 protein: CASSQTGTGQKLFF
CDR3 DNA: TGTGCCAGCAGCCAAACCGGGACAGGGCAAAAACTGTTTTTT

clone size: .
J gene: TRBJ1-5
D gene: .
V gene: TRBV25-1
CDR3 protein: CASSEGLSNQPQHF
CDR3 DNA: TGTGCCAGCAGTGAGGGTCTTAGCAATCAGCCCCAGCATTTT

clone size: .
J gene: TRBJ1-2
D gene: TRBD1
V gene: TRBV19
CDR3 protein: CASGLIDRENYGYTF
CDR3 DNA: TGTGCCAGTGGATTAATCGACAGGGAGAACTATGGCTACACCTTC

clone size: .
J gene: TRBJ1-2
D gene: .
V gene: TRBV28
CDR3 protein: CASSLYGNLTF
CDR3 DNA: TGTGCCAGCAGTTTATACGGGAATTTAACCTTC

clone size: .
J gene: TRBJ1-1
D gene: .
V gene: TRBV5-1
CDR3 protein: CASSLGALNTEAFF
CDR3 DNA: TGCGCCAGCAGCTTGGGGGCCTTGAACACTGAAGCTTTCTTT

clone size: .
J gene: TRBJ1-4
D gene: TRBD1
V gene: TRBV11-2
CDR3 protein: CASSLRPGTGVNEKLFF
CDR3 DNA: TGTGCCAGCAGCCTCCGTCCCGGGACAGGGGTTAATGAAAAACTGTTTTTT

clone size: .
J gene: TRBJ1-1
D gene: TRBD1
V gene: TRBV10-3
CDR3 protein: CAISESTGQVEAFF
CDR3 DNA: TGTGCCATCAGTGAGTCGACAGGGCAGGTCGAAGCTTTCTTT

clone size: once
J gene: TRBJ2-1
D gene: TRBD2
V gene: TRBV5-1
CDR3 protein: CASSFRGDYNEQFF
CDR3 DNA: TGCGCCAGCAGCTTCCGGGGGGATTACAATGAGCAGTTCTTC

clone size: once
J gene: TRBJ1-1
D gene: .
V gene: TRBV7-9
CDR3 protein: CASRPAEGFMNTEAFF
CDR3 DNA: TGTGCCAGCAGACCAGCTGAGGGTTTCATGAACACTGAAGCTTTCTTT

clone size: .
J gene: TRBJ2-2
D gene: .
V gene: TRBV7-8
CDR3 protein: CASSLVFTGNPGELFF
CDR3 DNA: TGTGCCAGCAGCTTAGTGTTTACAGGGAATCCCGGGGAGCTGTTTTTT

clone size: once
J gene: TRBJ2-5
D gene: .
V gene: TRBV7-2
CDR3 protein: CASSLAVSRRRMGQYF
CDR3 DNA: TGTGCCAGCAGCTTAGCCGTTAGCCGGAGAAGAATGGGCCAGTACTTC

clone size: .
J gene: TRBJ2-1
D gene: .
V gene: TRBV5-1
CDR3 protein: CASSLVAVVSNEQFF
CDR3 DNA: TGCGCCAGCAGCTTGGTAGCGGTTGTGTCCAATGAGCAGTTCTTC

clone size: .
J gene: TRBJ1-2
D gene: TRBD1
V gene: TRBV25-1
CDR3 protein: CASSESTGGGYGYTF
CDR3 DNA: TGTGCCAGCAGTGAATCCACAGGGGGTGGCTATGGCTACACCTTC

clone size: .
J gene: TRBJ1-2
D gene: .
V gene: TRBV9
CDR3 protein: CASSHDSFSGYTF
CDR3 DNA: TGTGCCAGCAGCCACGACAGTTTCTCTGGCTACACCTTC

clone size: .
J gene: TRBJ2-2
D gene: TRBD1
V gene: TRBV5-1
CDR3 protein: CASSLNPQDRGHGGELFF
CDR3 DNA: TGCGCCAGCAGCTTGAACCCACAGGACAGGGGGCATGGCGGGGAGCTGTTTTTT

clone size: few
J gene: TRBJ1-3
D gene: .
V gene: TRBV3-1/TRBV3-2
CDR3 protein: CASSQDRDSGNTIYF
CDR3 DNA: TGTGCCAGCAGCCAAGATCGCGACTCTGGAAACACCATATATTTT

clone size: .
J gene: TRBJ2-7
D gene: .
V gene: TRBV4-3
CDR3 protein: CASSQGAGNSYEQYF
CDR3 DNA: TGCGCCAGCAGCCAAGGCGCAGGGAACTCCTACGAGCAGTACTTC

clone size: .
J gene: TRBJ1-1
D gene: .
V gene: TRBV18
CDR3 protein: CASSPINERNTEAFF
CDR3 DNA: TGTGCCAGCTCACCGATAAACGAGAGGAACACTGAAGCTTTCTTT

clone size: many
J gene: TRBJ1-1
D gene: .
V gene: TRBV6-5
CDR3 protein: CASRDLGETEAFF
CDR3 DNA: TGTGCCAGCAGGGATCTAGGGGAAACTGAAGCTTTCTTT

clone size: .
J gene: TRBJ1-6
D gene: .
V gene: TRBV5-5
CDR3 protein: CASSPASGYNSPLHF
CDR3 DNA: TGTGCCAGCAGTCCCGCTTCGGGCTATAATTCACCCCTCCACTTT

clone size: .
J gene: TRBJ2-5
D gene: TRBD2
V gene: TRBV4-3
CDR3 protein: CASSQETSRGTQYF
CDR3 DNA: TGCGCCAGCAGCCAAGAGACTAGCCGAGGGACCCAGTACTTC

clone size: .
J gene: TRBJ2-1
D gene: .
V gene: TRBV9
CDR3 protein: CASSVEQGRYNEQFF
CDR3 DNA: TGTGCCAGCAGCGTAGAGCAGGGAAGATACAATGAGCAGTTCTTC

clone size: .
J gene: TRBJ1-1
D gene: .
V gene: TRBV7-9
CDR3 protein: CASTGSTGGTEAFF
CDR3 DNA: TGTGCCAGCACCGGCTCTACAGGTGGGACTGAAGCTTTCTTT

clone size: .
J gene: TRBJ1-2
D gene: .
V gene: TRBV2
CDR3 protein: CASSPYSRPAYF
CDR3 DNA: TGTGCCAGCAGTCCCTACAGCCGCCCGGCCTACTTC

clone size: .
J gene: TRBJ2-1
D gene: .
V gene: TRBV7-9
CDR3 protein: CASSSNREPYNEQFF
CDR3 DNA: TGTGCCAGCAGCTCAAACCGGGAACCATACAATGAGCAGTTCTTC

clone size: .
J gene: TRBJ2-6
D gene: TRBD1
V gene: TRBV15
CDR3 protein: CATAKDRVTGANVLTF
CDR3 DNA: TGTGCCACCGCCAAGGACAGGGTAACTGGGGCCAACGTCCTGACTTTC

clone size: .
J gene: TRBJ2-7
D gene: .
V gene: TRBV18
CDR3 protein: CASSPGQTSYEQYF
CDR3 DNA: TGTGCCAGCTCACCAGGCCAGACTTCCTACGAGCAGTACTTC

clone size: .
J gene: TRBJ2-7
D gene: TRBD1
V gene: TRBV5-1
CDR3 protein: CASSLPRDSLDEQYF
CDR3 DNA: TGCGCCAGCAGCTTACCCCGGGACAGTCTCGACGAGCAGTACTTC

clone size: once
J gene: TRBJ1-6
D gene: TRBD1
V gene: TRBV7-8
CDR3 protein: CASSLKDRASNSPLHF
CDR3 DNA: TGTGCCAGCAGCCTAAAGGACAGGGCATCTAATTCACCCCTCCACTTT

clone size: .
J gene: TRBJ1-1
D gene: .
V gene: TRBV4-1
CDR3 protein: CASSQAGVAFF
CDR3 DNA: TGCGCCAGCAGCCAGGCAGGGGTTGCTTTCTTT

clone size: few
J gene: TRBJ1-1
D gene: .
V gene: TRBV10-1
CDR3 protein: CASRGTLNTEAFF
CDR3 DNA: TGCGCCAGCAGAGGGACATTGAACACTGAAGCTTTCTTT

clone size: .
J gene: TRBJ2-1
D gene: TRBD2
V gene: TRBV5-1
CDR3 protein: CASSLNGGANEQFF
CDR3 DNA: TGCGCCAGCAGCTTGAACGGGGGGGCCAATGAGCAGTTCTTC

clone size: .
J gene: TRBJ2-2
D gene: .
V gene: TRBV5-1
CDR3 protein: CASSRDRTNTGELFF
CDR3 DNA: TGCGCCAGCAGCCGCGACAGAACGAACACCGGGGAGCTGTTTTTT

clone size: .
J gene: TRBJ1-4
D gene: TRBD1
V gene: TRBV11-2
CDR3 protein: CASSSTGGSGEKLFF
CDR3 DNA: TGTGCCAGCAGCTCAACAGGGGGCTCTGGGGAAAAACTGTTTTTT

clone size: .
J gene: TRBJ2-2
D gene: .
V gene: TRBV5-1
CDR3 protein: CASSTGGSGELFF
CDR3 DNA: TGCGCCAGCAGCACCGGCGGCTCCGGGGAGCTGTTTTTT

clone size: .
J gene: TRBJ2-2
D gene: .
V gene: TRBV6-4
CDR3 protein: CASRGRTGELFF
CDR3 DNA: TGTGCCAGCAGAGGGCGCACCGGGGAGCTGTTTTTT

clone size: .
J gene: TRBJ2-2
D gene: .
V gene: TRBV5-1
CDR3 protein: CASSRQLDTGELFF
CDR3 DNA: TGCGCCAGCAGCCGACAGTTAGACACCGGGGAGCTGTTTTTT

clone size: .
J gene: TRBJ2-5
D gene: .
V gene: TRBV4-3
CDR3 protein: CASSPGLIPGVVQETQYF
CDR3 DNA: TGCGCCAGCAGCCCCGGACTAATCCCTGGGGTGGTTCAAGAGACCCAGTACTTC

clone size: .
J gene: TRBJ1-3
D gene: .
V gene: TRBV5-1
CDR3 protein: CASSLDSSGNTIYF
CDR3 DNA: TGCGCCAGCAGTTTGGACAGCTCTGGAAACACCATATATTTT

clone size: .
J gene: TRBJ2-5
D gene: .
V gene: TRBV9
CDR3 protein: CASSAGHFGETQYF
CDR3 DNA: TGTGCCAGCAGCGCGGGACATTTCGGAGAGACCCAGTACTTC

clone size: .
J gene: TRBJ2-7
D gene: TRBD1
V gene: TRBV5-1
CDR3 protein: CASSFIIGGQGWSEQYF
CDR3 DNA: TGCGCCAGCAGTTTCATAATTGGGGGACAGGGCTGGAGCGAGCAGTACTTC

clone size: .
J gene: TRBJ1-6
D gene: .
V gene: TRBV27
CDR3 protein: CASSFVSSYNSPLHF
CDR3 DNA: TGTGCCAGCAGTTTCGTGAGCTCCTATAATTCACCCCTCCACTTT

clone size: once
J gene: TRBJ1-1
D gene: .
V gene: TRBV5-1
CDR3 protein: CASSLGHTNTEAFF
CDR3 DNA: TGCGCCAGCAGCTTGGGACACACGAACACTGAAGCTTTCTTT

clone size: .
J gene: TRBJ2-4
D gene: .
V gene: TRBV27
CDR3 protein: CASRARDLAKNIQYF
CDR3 DNA: TGTGCCAGCAGGGCCAGGGATCTAGCCAAAAACATTCAGTACTTC

clone size: .
J gene: TRBJ1-2
D gene: .
V gene: TRBV6-1
CDR3 protein: CASSEAPGPSYGYTF
CDR3 DNA: TGTGCCAGCAGTGAAGCTCCCGGACCGAGCTATGGCTACACCTTC

clone size: .
J gene: TRBJ2-7
D gene: .
V gene: TRBV18
CDR3 protein: CASSTDREGEQYF
CDR3 DNA: TGTGCCAGCTCAACAGACAGGGAGGGCGAGCAGTACTTC

clone size: .
J gene: TRBJ1-5
D gene: TRBD1
V gene: TRBV6-2/TRBV6-3
CDR3 protein: CASSSGQGGWQPQHF
CDR3 DNA: TGTGCCAGCAGTTCGGGACAGGGGGGTTGGCAGCCCCAGCATTTT

clone size: few
J gene: TRBJ2-2
D gene: .
V gene: TRBV18
CDR3 protein: CASSPGLGGPGELFF
CDR3 DNA: TGTGCCAGCTCACCAGGGCTAGGCGGTCCCGGGGAGCTGTTTTTT

clone size: few
J gene: TRBJ1-6
D gene: .
V gene: TRBV30
CDR3 protein: CAWRRRWDSPLHF
CDR3 DNA: TGTGCCTGGAGGAGACGGTGGGATTCACCCCTCCACTTT

clone size: .
J gene: TRBJ2-5
D gene: TRBD1
V gene: TRBV13
CDR3 protein: CASSLGLDRGETQYF
CDR3 DNA: TGTGCCAGCAGCTTAGGCTTGGACAGGGGGGAGACCCAGTACTTC

clone size: .
J gene: TRBJ1-2
D gene: .
V gene: TRBV3-1/TRBV3-2
CDR3 protein: CASSPQEGWRGYTF
CDR3 DNA: TGTGCCAGCAGCCCCCAGGAGGGCTGGCGGGGCTACACCTTC

clone size: .
J gene: TRBJ1-6
D gene: .
V gene: TRBV6-5
CDR3 protein: CASSPGTVYNSPLHF
CDR3 DNA: TGTGCCAGCAGCCCCGGGACGGTTTATAATTCACCCCTCCACTTT

clone size: .
J gene: TRBJ1-1
D gene: .
V gene: TRBV3-1/TRBV3-2
CDR3 protein: CASRFNTEAFF
CDR3 DNA: TGTGCCTCAAGATTTAACACTGAAGCTTTCTTT

clone size: .
J gene: TRBJ2-5
D gene: .
V gene: TRBV30
CDR3 protein: CAWSRGGAPRHRETQYF
CDR3 DNA: TGTGCCTGGAGTAGGGGTGGGGCCCCCCGGCATCGGGAGACCCAGTACTTC

clone size: .
J gene: TRBJ1-1
D gene: .
V gene: TRBV18
CDR3 protein: CASSPSVGNTEAFF
CDR3 DNA: TGTGCCAGCTCACCCTCCGTGGGGAACACTGAAGCTTTCTTT

clone size: .
J gene: TRBJ1-1
D gene: TRBD1
V gene: TRBV2
CDR3 protein: CASVGTGGMNTEAFF
CDR3 DNA: TGTGCCAGCGTTGGGACAGGGGGCATGAACACTGAAGCTTTCTTT

clone size: once
J gene: TRBJ1-1
D gene: .
V gene: TRBV10-3
CDR3 protein: CAISEGANTEAFF
CDR3 DNA: TGTGCCATCAGTGAGGGGGCCAACACTGAAGCTTTCTTT